This T cell receptor (beta chain) was obtained from a study of blood T cell repertoires in COVID-19. Method: immunoSEQ multiplex PCR; TCRdb's copy keeps in-frame clones and lacks some. The sample comprises 410,000 or so clones, 75% to 90% of which are singletons, and under 2% rests with the top ten. Sequencing used peripheral blood. The receptor was isolated from a woman aged 40 to 50 with COVID-19, enrolled during active disease.

The CDR3 protein is CAWKGGQGLYNEQFF. Written as DNA, the CDR3 is TGTGCCTGGAAGGGGGGACAGGGGCTCTACAATGAGCAGTTCTTC. The chain joins TRBV30 to TRBJ2-1; 10 nucleotides line up with TRBD1. The CDR3 spans 15 residues. Trimming cost V 4 bases and J 3 bases; bases outside gene matches: 6. Looked up from germline, CDR1 is GTSNPN and CDR2 is SVGIG (reference sequence).